The sequence of this TCR beta chain was determined in a study of CD8 T cells in Susac syndrome. Reverse transcription of about 0.5 to 1 ug RNA was carried out with random hexamers. The amplification used immunoSEQ multiplex PCR on TCR beta CDR3; it spanned 54 Vbeta and 13 Jbeta. TCRdb reprocessed the immunoSEQ multiplex PCR reads with MiXCR, giving one entry per CDR3 protein. There are about 250,000 distinct CDR3 sequences in the sample; roughly 95% occur only once, and roughly 0.072% lies in the top ten. Trimming stripped 2 bases from V and 7 bases from J, with 12 bases between. Germline-derived CDR1 and CDR2 are SGHDT and YYEEEE. This CDR3 region has 14 residues. Sequencing of TCR beta was carried out in blood CD8+ and CD4+ T cells. Patients with stable or active relapsing-remitting disease, all of them treatment-naive, made up the multiple sclerosis controls. TEMRA cells were FACS-enriched, unlike CD8+ and CD4+ T cells, which were negatively isolated.

V usage is TRBV5-6 and J usage is TRBJ1-4; no clear D. This clonotype was obtained from a human donor with multiple sclerosis. The material sequenced was CD4+ T cells from PBMCs. In nucleotides, the CDR3 is TGTGCCAGCAGCTTTCCGGGGTCGGGTGAAAAACTGTTTTTT. Encoded protein: CASSFPGSGEKLFF.